Shown below are 22 T cell receptor beta chains from a single sample sequenced in a study of shared clonotypes between healthy human individuals. The method was immunoSEQ multiplex PCR; TCRdb's version includes in-frame clones alone and lacks a portion of them. Of about 1 million clones detected, under 80% appear once; the ten largest clones hold 1.4% to 1.5%. The sequenced sample was memory CD4+ T cells sorted from blood. The subset here: CD45RA-negative fraction. The receptors stem from a man between 18 and 35 years old in good health.

This sequence joins TRBV6-6 and TRBJ1-5, with D maybe TRBD1 (6 bases). The CDR3 has 13 residues. Germline V CDR1 and CDR2: MNHNY, SVGAGI (reference sequence). Trimming removed 4 bases from V and 6 bases from J, with 10 bases in between. CDR3 DNA sequence: TGTGCCAGCAGTTCGGACAGACGTCAGCCCCAGCATTTT. This codes for CASSSDRRQPQHF.

The rearrangement uses TRBV28 and TRBJ2-7, with unresolved D. The CDR3 loop spans 14 amino acids. V was clipped by 5 bases and J by 2 bases, with 13 bases between them. The germline V gene encodes CDR1 MDHEN and CDR2 SYDVKM. The CDR3 protein is CASSPATTPYEQYF. The CDR3 DNA sequence: TGTGCCAGCAGTCCTGCCACCACCCCCTACGAGCAGTACTTC.

This clone has just one count. The chain employs TRBV18 and TRBJ1-2; D is perhaps TRBD1 (6 bases). From germline, CDR1 is KGHSH and CDR2 LQKENI. Trimming removed 5 bases at V and 8 bases at J, with 21 bases between. CDR3 size: 15 residues. In DNA form, the CDR3 reads TGTGCCAGCTCATCCTCCGGACAGCCTTCTGGCGGCTACACCTTC. It encodes CASSSSGQPSGGYTF.

The V gene is TRBV7-9, the J gene TRBJ2-6; unclear D gene. V was cut by 1 base and J by 5 bases, with 6 bases left in between. The CDR3 runs 14 residues. The V gene's germline CDR1 is SEHNR and CDR2 FQNEAQ (reference sequence). The CDR3 sequence is CASSLDLRANVLTF. Written as DNA, the CDR3 is TGTGCCAGCAGCTTAGACCTACGGGCCAACGTCCTGACTTTC.

This chain connects TRBV11-3 to TRBJ2-1, with a possible D match to TRBD2 (5 bases). The CDR3 has 17 residues. The V end was cut by 5 bases, the J end by 0 bases, with 17 bases between. Germline assignment: CDR1 SGHNT and CDR2 YENEEA. CDR3 sequence (DNA): TGTGCCAGCAGCCAAGCTGTGTCTGGGAGCTCCTACAATGAGCAGTTCTTC. Translation gives CASSQAVSGSSYNEQFF.

CDR3 in amino acids: CASSSGHESYEQYF. Written as DNA, the CDR3 is TGTGCCAGCAGCTCGGGACACGAGAGCTACGAGCAGTACTTC. The chain uses TRBV7-9 and TRBJ2-7; tentatively, D is TRBD1 (6 bases). Germline CDR1 SEHNR, CDR2 FQNEAQ (reference sequence). V was trimmed by 4 bases and J by 3 bases, leaving 13 bases between them. The CDR3 loop spans 14 amino acids.

On this clone itself: The sample holds other DNA sequences that translate to the same CDR3. The chain employs TRBV9 and TRBJ2-5, with 11 bases matching TRBD2. With 3 bases clipped from V and 5 bases from J, the junction kept 6 bases outside the gene matches. The CDR3 covers 15 residues. CDR1 is SGDLS and CDR2 is YYNGEE in the germline V gene. The CDR3 loop is CASSAGLAGGETQYF. CDR3 nucleotides: TGTGCCAGCAGCGCGGGCCTAGCGGGAGGTGAGACCCAGTACTTC.

Remarks on this clone: The same CDR3 can be traced to other DNA sequences in this sample. The CDR3 DNA follows: TGTGCCAGCAACCGGGCTAGCACAGATACGCAGTATTTT. Translated, it gives CASNRASTDTQYF. The chain links TRBV2 to TRBJ2-3; D gene ambiguous. The CDR3 covers 13 residues. The V end was cut by 7 bases, the J end by 0 bases, with 8 bases between. The germline CDR1 and CDR2 sequences are SNHLY and FYNNEI. The full variable domain, in which reference TRBV2 and TRBJ2-3 provide the parts outside the CDR3, is EPEVTQTPSHQVTQMGQEVILRCVPISNHLYFYWYRQILGQKVEFLVSFYNNEISEKSEIFDDQFSVERPDGSNFTLKIRSTKLEDSAMYFCASNRASTDTQYFGPGTRLTVL.

This clone was detected only a few times. The chain links TRBV11-3 to TRBJ1-4; tentative D call: TRBD1 (6 bases). CDR1 and CDR2 from the germline V gene are SGHNT and YENEEA. V lost 5 bases to trimming and J lost 5 bases, with 12 bases between them. CDR3 length: 14 residues. Here the CDR3 reads CASSPRQVNEKLFF. The CDR3 DNA reads TGTGCCAGCAGCCCCCGACAGGTAAATGAAAAACTGTTTTTT.

The V call is TRBV5-1, the J call TRBJ1-2; D remains ambiguous. With 0 bases removed from V and 1 base from J, the gap between germline ends came to 13 bases. The CDR3 is made up of 16 amino acids. From germline, CDR1 is SGHRS and CDR2 YFSETQ. In nucleotides, the CDR3 is TGCGCCAGCAGCTTGGTTTCAGGTCTTGGTAACTATGGCTACACCTTC. It translates to CASSLVSGLGNYGYTF.

The chain carries TRBV27 and TRBJ2-3, with TRBD1 identical over 7 bases. The J segment lost 1 base and the V segment lost 4 bases, leaving 11 bases of the junction unmatched. From germline, CDR1 is MNHEY and CDR2 SMNVEV (reference sequence). The CDR3 has 17 residues. CDR3 sequence: CASSSAIQGMGTDTQYF. The CDR3 DNA reads as TGTGCCAGCAGTTCGGCCATACAGGGGATGGGCACAGATACGCAGTATTTT.

This chain links TRBV5-1 with TRBJ2-7, with 7 bases fitting TRBD1. CDR1 and CDR2 from the germline V gene are SGHRS and YFSETQ. Germline trimming cut 1 base from V and 3 bases from J; bases unmatched to any gene: 7. The CDR3 totals 15 residues. CDR3 protein: CASSLTGQQLYEQYF. Here the CDR3 DNA reads TGCGCCAGCAGCTTGACGGGACAGCAACTCTACGAGCAGTACTTC. The variable domain in full, with the rest retrieved from reference TRBV5-1 and TRBJ2-7, is KAGVTQTPRYLIKTRGQQVTLSCSPISGHRSVSWYQQTPGQGLQFLFEYFSETQRNKGNFPGRFSGRQFSNSRSEMNVSTLELGDSALYLCASSLTGQQLYEQYFGPGTRLTVT.

The rearrangement uses TRBV9 and TRBJ2-4, with 14 bases aligning to TRBD2. The CDR3 has 17 residues. The V segment lost 5 bases and the J segment 10 bases; nucleotides outside the gene matches: 14. Germline V CDR1 and CDR2: SGDLS, YYNGEE. The CDR3, as DNA: TGTGCCAGCAGTGCCTTTTCCGGGACTAGCGGGGGAGGGATTCAGTACTTC. Its translation: CASSAFSGTSGGGIQYF. The whole variable domain, filled in from reference TRBV9 and TRBJ2-4, reads DSGVTQTPKHLITATGQRVTLRCSPRSGDLSVYWYQQSLDQGLQFLIQYYNGEERAKGNILERFSAQQFPDLHSELNLSSLELGDSALYFCASSAFSGTSGGGIQYFGAGTRLSVL.

This chain joins TRBV27 and TRBJ2-1; 12 nucleotides agree with TRBD2. Germline CDR1 MNHEY, CDR2 SMNVEV (reference sequence). Trimming at V came to 6 bases and at J to 8 bases, leaving 5 bases not matched to a gene. This CDR3 has 14 amino acids. CDR3 coding DNA: TGTGCCAGCAGCAGACTAGCGGGAGAGTATGAGCAGTTCTTC. The encoded protein is CASSRLAGEYEQFF.

This clone was seen more than once but under ten times. The chain links TRBV28 to TRBJ1-6; possible D gene TRBD1, 5 bases. Germline V gives CDR1 MDHEN, CDR2 SYDVKM. Trimming cost V 8 bases and J 9 bases, with 14 bases left between them. The CDR3 is 13 amino acids. This CDR3 reads CASLPGRSSPLHF. The CDR3 coding sequence is TGTGCCAGCCTTCCGGGACGAAGTTCACCCCTCCACTTT.

This clone was seen only a few times. V usage is TRBV7-9 and J usage is TRBJ2-1, with D unresolved. Trimming shortened V by 5 bases and J by 0 bases, and 14 bases separated the two germline ends. Germline assignment: CDR1 SEHNR and CDR2 FQNEAQ (reference sequence). The CDR3 extends over 16 amino acids. The CDR3 here is CASSSPTPSSYNEQFF. CDR3 nucleotides: TGTGCCAGCAGCAGCCCCACCCCCAGCTCCTACAATGAGCAGTTCTTC.

Turning to this clone: The same CDR3 also results from other DNA sequences found in this sample. The chain links TRBV18 to TRBJ2-2; 10 positions agree with TRBD1. V lost 0 bases to trimming and J lost 2 bases; unmatched junction nucleotides: 0. In germline, CDR1 is KGHSH, CDR2 LQKENI. The CDR3 consists of 16 residues. The chain's CDR3 is CASSPPTGGNTGELFF. The CDR3 DNA reads TGTGCCAGCTCACCACCGACAGGGGGCAACACCGGGGAGCTGTTTTTT.

DNA for the CDR3: TGTGCCAGCAGCTTAGGCGGGCAGCCGAATCAGCCCCAGCATTTT. It encodes CASSLGGQPNQPQHF. The rearrangement joins TRBV7-2 to TRBJ1-5; no definite D call. Germline values: CDR1 SGHTA, CDR2 FQGNSA. The CDR3 consists of 15 residues. Trimming pared 1 base from V and 4 bases from J, leaving 11 bases between.

V gene TRBV11-2 combines with J gene TRBJ1-3, with 7 bases fitting TRBD1. With 4 bases clipped from V and 3 bases from J, the junction kept 9 bases outside the gene matches. CDR3 size: 16 residues. The V gene's germline CDR1 is SGHAT and CDR2 FQNNGV. This CDR3 is CASSSIRGLSGNTIYF. DNA of the CDR3: TGTGCCAGCAGCTCTATAAGGGGGCTGAGTGGAAACACCATATATTTT.

The chain links TRBV5-1 to TRBJ2-3; 8 bases are a match to TRBD2. V dropped 3 bases and J dropped 7; count of bases not matched to a gene: 10. This CDR3 contains 15 residues. CDR1 SGHRS and CDR2 YFSETQ come from the germline V gene. CDR3 in DNA: TGCGCCAGCAGCTCCCAAGGGGCGGGGGGAAATACGCAGTATTTT. Its protein product is CASSSQGAGGNTQYF.

V is TRBV29-1 and J is TRBJ1-2, with TRBD1 identical over 7 bases. CDR1 is SQVTM, CDR2 ANQGSEA, per germline. The CDR3 loop spans 11 amino acids. The V and J ends lost 6 bases and 9 bases, in that order; junction bases with no gene match: 7. Here the CDR3 DNA reads TGCAGCGTAAACAGGGGAGAGAGCTACACCTTC. Translated: CSVNRGESYTF.

This chain uses TRBV4-1 with TRBJ1-5; TRBD1 might be the D (6 bases). The V and J ends lost 1 base and 5 bases respectively, with 12 bases between them. Germline loops: CDR1 MGHRA, CDR2 YSYEKL. There are 15 residues in the CDR3. The CDR3 sequence: CASSQGGAYYQPQHF. DNA for the CDR3: TGCGCCAGCAGCCAAGGGGGGGCCTACTATCAGCCCCAGCATTTT.